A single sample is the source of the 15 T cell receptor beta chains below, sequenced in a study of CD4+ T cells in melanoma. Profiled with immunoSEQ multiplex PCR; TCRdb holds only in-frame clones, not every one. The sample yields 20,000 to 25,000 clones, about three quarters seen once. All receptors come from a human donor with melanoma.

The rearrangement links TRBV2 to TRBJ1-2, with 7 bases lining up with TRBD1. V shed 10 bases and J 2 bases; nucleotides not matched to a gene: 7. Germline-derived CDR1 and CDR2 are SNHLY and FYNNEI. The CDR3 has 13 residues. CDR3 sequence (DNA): TGTGCCACCGAGAAGACAGGGAACTATGGCTACACCTTC. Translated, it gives CATEKTGNYGYTF.

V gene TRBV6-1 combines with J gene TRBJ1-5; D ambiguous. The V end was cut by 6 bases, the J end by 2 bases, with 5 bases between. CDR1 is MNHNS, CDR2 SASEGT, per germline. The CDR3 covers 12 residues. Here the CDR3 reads CASRGRNQPQHF. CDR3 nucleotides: TGTGCCAGCAGAGGACGCAATCAGCCCCAGCATTTT.

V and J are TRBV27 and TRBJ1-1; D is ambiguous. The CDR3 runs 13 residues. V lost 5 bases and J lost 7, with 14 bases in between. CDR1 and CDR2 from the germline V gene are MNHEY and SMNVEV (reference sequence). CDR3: CASSRPQEREAFF. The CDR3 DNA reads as TGTGCCAGCAGTCGACCGCAGGAACGTGAAGCTTTCTTT.

The CDR3 nucleotides are TGCAGCGTTGGGCAGGGGCTCGATCAGCCCCAGCATTTT. This gives the protein CSVGQGLDQPQHF. The genes are TRBV29-1 and TRBJ1-5; possible D gene TRBD1, 6 bases. The CDR3 contains 13 residues. Germline V gene sequence: CDR1 SQVTM, CDR2 ANQGSEA. Trimming removed 4 bases from V and 5 bases from J, with 12 bases in between.

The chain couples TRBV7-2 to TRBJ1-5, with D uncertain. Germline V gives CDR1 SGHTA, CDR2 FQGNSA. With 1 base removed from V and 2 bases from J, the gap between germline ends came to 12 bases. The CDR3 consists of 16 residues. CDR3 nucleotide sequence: TGTGCCAGCAGCTTAGACCCACGAAGGGGCAATCAGCCCCAGCATTTT. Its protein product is CASSLDPRRGNQPQHF.

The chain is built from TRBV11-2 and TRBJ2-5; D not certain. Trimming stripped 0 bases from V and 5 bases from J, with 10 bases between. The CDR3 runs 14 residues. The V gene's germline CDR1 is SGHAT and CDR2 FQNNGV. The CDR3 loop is CASSLDNQWETQYF. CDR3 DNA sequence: TGTGCCAGCAGCTTAGATAACCAGTGGGAGACCCAGTACTTC. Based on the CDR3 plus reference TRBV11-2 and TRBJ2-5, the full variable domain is EAGVAQSPRYKIIEKRQSVAFWCNPISGHATLYWYQQILGQGPKLLIQFQNNGVVDDSQLPKDRFSAERLKGVDSTLKIQPAKLEDSAVYLCASSLDNQWETQYFGPGTRLLVL.

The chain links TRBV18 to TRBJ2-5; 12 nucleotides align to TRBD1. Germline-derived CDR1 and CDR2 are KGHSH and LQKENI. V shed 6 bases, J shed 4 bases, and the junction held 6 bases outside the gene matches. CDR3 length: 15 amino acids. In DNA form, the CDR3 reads TGTGCCAGCTCCCTCGGGACAGGGGGCAGAGAGACCCAGTACTTC. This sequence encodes CASSLGTGGRETQYF.

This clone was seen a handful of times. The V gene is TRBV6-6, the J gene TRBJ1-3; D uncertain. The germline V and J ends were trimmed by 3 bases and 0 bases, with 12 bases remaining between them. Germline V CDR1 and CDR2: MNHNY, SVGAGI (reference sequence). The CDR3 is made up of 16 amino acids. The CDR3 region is CASSYTPGASGNTIYF. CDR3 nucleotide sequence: TGTGCCAGCAGTTATACCCCCGGCGCCTCTGGAAACACCATATATTTT.

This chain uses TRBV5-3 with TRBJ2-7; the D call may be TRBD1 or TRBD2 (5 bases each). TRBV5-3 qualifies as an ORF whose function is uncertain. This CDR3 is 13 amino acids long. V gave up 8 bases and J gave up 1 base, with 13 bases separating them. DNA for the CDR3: TGTGCCAGCAGCCTCAGGGAGTCCTACGAGCAGTACTTC. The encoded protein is CASSLRESYEQYF.

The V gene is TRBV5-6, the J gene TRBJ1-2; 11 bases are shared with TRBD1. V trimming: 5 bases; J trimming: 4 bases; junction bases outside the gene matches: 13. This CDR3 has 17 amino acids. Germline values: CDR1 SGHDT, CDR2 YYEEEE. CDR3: CASSPRTGGKSSYGYTF. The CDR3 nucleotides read TGTGCCAGCAGTCCAAGGACAGGGGGCAAATCGTCCTATGGCTACACCTTC.

CDR3 protein: CASSLGIYSYGYTF. DNA for the CDR3: TGTGCCAGCAGCTTAGGAATATATTCGTATGGCTACACCTTC. This chain uses TRBV7-2 with TRBJ1-2, with D unclear. The CDR3 length is 14 residues. The germline gives CDR1 SGHTA, CDR2 FQGNSA. Trimming took off 1 base at V and 5 bases at J, with 11 bases between the two ends. Together with reference TRBV7-2 and TRBJ1-2, the CDR3 gives the full variable domain: GAGVSQSPSNKVTEKGKDVELRCDPISGHTALYWYRQSLGQGLEFLIYFQGNSAPDKSGLPSDRFSAERTGGSVSTLTIQRTQQEDSAVYLCASSLGIYSYGYTFGSGTRLTVV.

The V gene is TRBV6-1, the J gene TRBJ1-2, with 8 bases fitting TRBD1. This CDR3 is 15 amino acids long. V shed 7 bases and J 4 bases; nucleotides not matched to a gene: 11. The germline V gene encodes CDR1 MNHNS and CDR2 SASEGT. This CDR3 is CASTIRQGTLYGYTF. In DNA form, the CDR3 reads TGTGCCAGCACCATTCGACAGGGGACCCTCTATGGCTACACCTTC.

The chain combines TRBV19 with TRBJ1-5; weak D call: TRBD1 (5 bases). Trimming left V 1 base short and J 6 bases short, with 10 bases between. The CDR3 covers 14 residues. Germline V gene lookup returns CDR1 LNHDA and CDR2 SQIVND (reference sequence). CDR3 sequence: CASSIGGARQPQHF. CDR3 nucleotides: TGTGCCAGTAGTATAGGCGGGGCTCGTCAGCCCCAGCATTTT.

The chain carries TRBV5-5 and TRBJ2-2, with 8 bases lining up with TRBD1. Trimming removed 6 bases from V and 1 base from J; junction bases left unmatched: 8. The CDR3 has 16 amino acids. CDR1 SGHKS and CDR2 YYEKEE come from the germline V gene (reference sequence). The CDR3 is CASTTTGQVNTGELFF. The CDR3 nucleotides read TGTGCCAGCACTACCACGGGACAGGTGAACACCGGGGAGCTGTTTTTT.

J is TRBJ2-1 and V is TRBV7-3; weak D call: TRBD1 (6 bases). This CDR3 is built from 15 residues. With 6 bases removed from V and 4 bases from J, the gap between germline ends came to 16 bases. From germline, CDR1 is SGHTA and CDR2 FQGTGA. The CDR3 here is CASSSRHRDYNEQFF. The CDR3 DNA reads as TGTGCCAGCAGTAGTAGGCACAGGGATTACAATGAGCAGTTCTTC.